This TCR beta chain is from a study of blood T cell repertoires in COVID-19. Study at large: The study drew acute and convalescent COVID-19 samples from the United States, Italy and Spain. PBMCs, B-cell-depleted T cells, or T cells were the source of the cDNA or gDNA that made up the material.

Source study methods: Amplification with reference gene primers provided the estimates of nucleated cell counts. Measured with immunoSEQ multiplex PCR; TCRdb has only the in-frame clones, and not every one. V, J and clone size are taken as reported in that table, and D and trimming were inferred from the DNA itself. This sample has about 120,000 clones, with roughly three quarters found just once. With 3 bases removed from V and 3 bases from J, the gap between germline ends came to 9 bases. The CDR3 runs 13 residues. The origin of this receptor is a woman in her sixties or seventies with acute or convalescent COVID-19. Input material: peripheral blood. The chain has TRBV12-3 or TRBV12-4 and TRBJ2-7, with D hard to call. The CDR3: CASSFGRFYEQYF. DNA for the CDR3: TGTGCCAGCAGTTTTGGCCGATTCTACGAGCAGTACTTC.